In its sample, the clone carrying this T cell receptor beta chain was seen many times. Its target is not known. A second about 7 to 11 cycle PCR used barcoded and J-beta primers. There were at least 2.5 million CDR3-containing paired-end reads obtained from each sample. TCRdb re-called the 5' RACE reads through MiXCR, storing one row per CDR3 protein. This sample has 870,000 or so distinct CDR3 sequences, with around 26% found just once. The data were obtained in a study of blood T cells in healthy people across ages. Findings and caveats of the study: PBMCs were not sorted, which prevented a conclusive comparison of naive versus antigen-experienced cells.

The CDR3 covers 14 residues. Germline V gene data show CDR1 as SGHNT and CDR2 as YENEEA. V lost 4 bases to trimming and J lost 7 bases, with 14 bases between them. The rearrangement joins TRBV11-3 to TRBJ2-1; weak D call: TRBD1 (5 bases). Sequencing was performed on blood. The receptor comes from a woman older than 75 in good health. DNA for the CDR3: TGTGCCAGCAGCTACTCACCAGGGCCGAATGAGCAGTTCTTC. Protein sequence: CASSYSPGPNEQFF.